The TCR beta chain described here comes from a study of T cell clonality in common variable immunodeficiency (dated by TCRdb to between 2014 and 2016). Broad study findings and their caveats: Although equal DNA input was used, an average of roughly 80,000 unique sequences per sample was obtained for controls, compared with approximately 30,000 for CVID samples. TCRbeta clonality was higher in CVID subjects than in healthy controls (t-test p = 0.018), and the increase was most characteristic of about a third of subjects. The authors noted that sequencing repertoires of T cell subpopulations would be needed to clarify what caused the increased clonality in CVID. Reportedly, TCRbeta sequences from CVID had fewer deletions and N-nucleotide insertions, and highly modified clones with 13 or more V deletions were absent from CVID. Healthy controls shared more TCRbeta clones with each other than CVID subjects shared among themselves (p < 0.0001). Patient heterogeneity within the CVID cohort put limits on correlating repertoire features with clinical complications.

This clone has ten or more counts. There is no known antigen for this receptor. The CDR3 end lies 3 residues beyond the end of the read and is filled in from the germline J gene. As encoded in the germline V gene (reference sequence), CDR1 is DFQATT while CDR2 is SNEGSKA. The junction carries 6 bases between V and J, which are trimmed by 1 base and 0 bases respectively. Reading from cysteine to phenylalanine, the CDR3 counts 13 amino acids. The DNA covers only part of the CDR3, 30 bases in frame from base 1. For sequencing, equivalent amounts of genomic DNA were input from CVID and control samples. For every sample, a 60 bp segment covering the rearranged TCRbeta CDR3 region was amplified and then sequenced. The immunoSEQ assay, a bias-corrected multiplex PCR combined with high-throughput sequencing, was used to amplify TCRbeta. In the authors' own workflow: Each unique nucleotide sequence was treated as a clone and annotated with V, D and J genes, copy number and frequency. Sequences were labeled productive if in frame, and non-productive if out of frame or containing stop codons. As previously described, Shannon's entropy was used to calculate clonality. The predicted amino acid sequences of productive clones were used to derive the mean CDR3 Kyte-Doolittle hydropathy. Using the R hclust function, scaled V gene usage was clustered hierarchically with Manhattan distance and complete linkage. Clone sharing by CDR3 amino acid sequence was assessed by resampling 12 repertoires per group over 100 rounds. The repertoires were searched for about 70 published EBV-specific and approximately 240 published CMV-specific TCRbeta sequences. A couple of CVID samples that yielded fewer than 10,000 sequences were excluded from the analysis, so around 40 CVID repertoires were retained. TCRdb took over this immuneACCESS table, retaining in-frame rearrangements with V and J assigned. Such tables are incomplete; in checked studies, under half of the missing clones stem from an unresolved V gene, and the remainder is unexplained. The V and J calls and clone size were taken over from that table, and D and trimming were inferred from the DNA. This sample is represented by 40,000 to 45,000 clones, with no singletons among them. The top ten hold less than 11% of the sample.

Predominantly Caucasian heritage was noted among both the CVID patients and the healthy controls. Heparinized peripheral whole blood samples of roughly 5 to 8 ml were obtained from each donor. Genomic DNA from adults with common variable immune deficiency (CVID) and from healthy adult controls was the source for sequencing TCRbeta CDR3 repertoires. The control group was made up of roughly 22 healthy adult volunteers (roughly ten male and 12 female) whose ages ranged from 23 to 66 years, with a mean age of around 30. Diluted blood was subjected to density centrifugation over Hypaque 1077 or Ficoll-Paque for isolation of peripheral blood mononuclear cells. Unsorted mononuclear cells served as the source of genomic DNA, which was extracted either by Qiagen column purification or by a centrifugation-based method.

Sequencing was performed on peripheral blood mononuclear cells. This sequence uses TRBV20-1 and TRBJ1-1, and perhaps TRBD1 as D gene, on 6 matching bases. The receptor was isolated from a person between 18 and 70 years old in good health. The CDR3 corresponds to CSARAGVNTEAFF. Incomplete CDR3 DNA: TGCAGTGCTAGAGCAGGGGTGAACACTGAA.